This T cell receptor beta chain derives from a study of CD8 T cells in Susac syndrome. From blood CD8+ and CD4+ T cells, TCR beta sequences were generated. This CDR3 has 15 residues. Trimming removed 7 bases at V and 4 bases at J, with 19 bases between. RNA totalling roughly 0.45 to 1 ug underwent reverse transcription with random hexamers. TCRdb independently ran MiXCR on the immunoSEQ multiplex PCR reads; one entry per CDR3 protein. Found here are 71,000 or so distinct CDR3 sequences, 96% of them singletons; the top ten hold 0.085% to 0.14%. The clonotype originates from a human donor with multiple sclerosis. Sequencing was carried out using CD4+ T cells from PBMCs. V gene TRBV12-3 or TRBV12-4 combines with J gene TRBJ1-1; unclear D gene. CDR3 DNA sequence: TGTGCCAGCACCGTCAGCGGGATTGGGTCCACTGAAGCTTTCTTT. Translated, it gives CASTVSGIGSTEAFF.